The 24 T cell receptor beta chains below were found in one sample sequenced in a study of early T cells in non-severe SARS-CoV-2 infection. TCRdb processed the 5' RACE reads anew with MiXCR; each CDR3 protein has one entry. The data hold 25,000 to 30,000 distinct CDR3 sequences, with roughly 4% observed a single time. Specimen: whole blood. The source is an adult who was a healthcare worker with PCR-confirmed SARS-CoV-2 infection or an uninfected control (not recorded which).

This clonotype was observed many times. This sequence joins TRBV10-3 and TRBJ2-2; unclear D gene. The V end was cut by 4 bases, the J end by 0 bases, with 6 bases between. Germline V gives CDR1 ENHRY, CDR2 SYGVKD. The CDR3 has 14 residues. The chain's CDR3 is CAISGLANTGELFF. The CDR3 DNA sequence: TGTGCCATCAGTGGACTTGCGAACACCGGGGAGCTGTTTTTT.

This clonotype was counted at least ten times. The chain carries TRBV10-3 and TRBJ2-1; 14 nucleotides match TRBD2. Trimming removed 6 bases from V and 9 bases from J; junction bases left unmatched: 7. CDR1 is ENHRY, CDR2 SYGVKD, per germline. The CDR3 is made up of 15 amino acids. CDR3 in amino acids: CAIRGTSGRIVEQFF. DNA for the CDR3: TGTGCCATCAGGGGGACTAGCGGGAGAATCGTTGAGCAGTTCTTC.

This clonotype was picked up a small number of times. The genes are TRBV7-6 and TRBJ2-3; no firm D call. Looked up from germline, CDR1 is SGHVS and CDR2 is FNYEAQ. Deletions cut 0 bases from V and 5 bases from J, with 3 bases between. The CDR3 spans 12 residues. CDR3 protein: CASSLAVDTQYF. The CDR3 DNA is TGTGCCAGCAGCTTAGCAGTAGATACGCAGTATTTT. Drawing the rest from reference TRBV7-6 and TRBJ2-3, the complete variable domain is GAGVSQSPRYKVTKRGQDVALRCDPISGHVSLYWYRQALGQGPEFLTYFNYEAQQDKSGLPNDRFSAERPEGSISTLTIQRTEQRDSAMYRCASSLAVDTQYFGPGTRLTVL.

By share of the sample, this clonotype is medium-sized. This chain joins TRBV27 and TRBJ2-3; 11 bases align to TRBD2. The J segment lost 5 bases and the V segment lost 5 bases, leaving 9 bases of the junction unmatched. CDR3 length: 16 amino acids. Germline CDR1 is MNHEY and CDR2 is SMNVEV (reference sequence). CDR3 DNA sequence: TGTGCCAGCAGTCCGATAGCGGGAGGGCCGGAAGATACGCAGTATTTT. As protein: CASSPIAGGPEDTQYF.

This clonotype occurred many times. Here the CDR3 reads CASSLRLQGLDGYTF. In nucleotides, the CDR3 is TGTGCCAGCAGCTTAAGGCTCCAGGGGCTCGATGGCTACACCTTC. The V call is TRBV13, the J call TRBJ1-2, with D tentatively TRBD1 (6 bases). The CDR3 runs 15 residues. Trimming left V 2 bases short and J 6 bases short, with 16 bases between. CDR1 and CDR2 from the germline V gene are PRHDT and FYEKMQ (reference sequence).

This clonotype was observed a handful of times. The rearrangement joins TRBV12-3 or TRBV12-4 to TRBJ2-3; no definite D call. The ends were cut back, 8 bases at V and 3 bases at J, with 15 bases in the middle. This CDR3 is 14 amino acids long. CDR3 region: CASGDTGMTDTQYF. CDR3 nucleotide sequence: TGTGCCAGCGGCGATACTGGGATGACAGATACGCAGTATTTT.

This clonotype has at least ten counts. The V gene is TRBV6-4, the J gene TRBJ2-1; TRBD2 might be the D (6 bases). Germline V gene sequence: CDR1 MRHNA, CDR2 SNTAGT. V gave up 3 bases and J gave up 4 bases, with 13 bases separating them. The CDR3 loop spans 15 amino acids. The CDR3 coding sequence is TGTGCCAGCAGTGAAGGATCGGGAGATTACAATGAGCAGTTCTTC. Amino acids: CASSEGSGDYNEQFF.

This clonotype was picked up many times. The chain uses TRBV29-1 and TRBJ1-4; D gene unclear. CDR1 SQVTM and CDR2 ANQGSEA come from the germline V gene. This CDR3 spans 10 amino acids. Trimming took 6 bases from V and 6 from J, leaving 5 bases between them. Written as DNA, the CDR3 is TGCAGCGTGGTGGATGAAAAACTGTTTTTT. This sequence encodes CSVVDEKLFF.

In this sample, this clonotype turned up a few times. The chain joins TRBV6-1 to TRBJ1-1, with 7 nucleotides matching TRBD1. V lost 6 bases, J lost 4 bases, and 8 bases stayed unmatched. This CDR3 has 14 amino acids. Germline V gene lookup returns CDR1 MNHNS and CDR2 SASEGT. The CDR3 loop is CASREMTGITEAFF. CDR3 nucleotides: TGTGCCAGCAGGGAAATGACAGGGATCACTGAAGCTTTCTTT.

This clonotype was picked up many times. The gene calls are TRBV10-3 and TRBJ2-1; D could derive from TRBD1 or TRBD2 (6 bases each). Trimming took 7 bases from V and 4 from J, leaving 14 bases between them. The CDR3 length is 14 residues. Germline CDR1 is ENHRY and CDR2 is SYGVKD. The chain's CDR3 is CAIKGGRTYNEQFF. CDR3 sequence (DNA): TGTGCCATCAAGGGGGGACGGACATACAATGAGCAGTTCTTC.

This clonotype is judged medium-sized. The gene calls are TRBV6-5 and TRBJ2-2; 9 bases agree with TRBD1. This CDR3 has 14 amino acids. CDR1 is MNHEY and CDR2 is SVGAGI in the germline V gene. The J segment lost 7 bases and the V segment lost 4 bases, leaving 4 bases of the junction unmatched. The CDR3 reads CASSLQGAVGELFF. CDR3 coding DNA: TGTGCCAGCAGTTTACAGGGGGCAGTCGGGGAGCTGTTTTTT.

This clonotype occurred many times. The chain joins TRBV9 to TRBJ1-2, with D possibly being TRBD1 (5 bases). The CDR3 extends over 14 amino acids. CDR1 and CDR2 (germline): SGDLS, YYNGEE. V was clipped by 2 bases and J by 4 bases, with 12 bases between them. This CDR3 is CASSVGRDLYGYTF. CDR3 coding DNA: TGTGCCAGCAGCGTGGGGCGGGACCTCTATGGCTACACCTTC.

This clonotype was counted a single time. With a much larger clone just one base away, this may be a read error. The J gene is TRBJ2-1, the V gene TRBV11-3; D is undetermined. Germline CDR1 reads SGHNT; CDR2 reads YENEEA. This CDR3 contains 12 residues. CDR3 DNA: TGTGTCAGCAGCTCCTGGGACAATGAGCAGTTCTTC. Protein sequence: CVSSSWDNEQFF.

In its sample, this clonotype was seen many times. In DNA, the CDR3 is TGTGCCAGCTCAGAGAACGTAGGAGCGGGAGGCTACGAGCAGTACTTC. Amino acids: CASSENVGAGGYEQYF. The genes are TRBV18 and TRBJ2-7; 9 nucleotides match TRBD2. Trimming at V came to 5 bases and at J to 3 bases, leaving 11 bases not matched to a gene. CDR3 size: 16 residues. The germline gives CDR1 KGHSH, CDR2 LQKENI.

There are many counts of this clonotype. The rearrangement joins TRBV5-1 to TRBJ2-1; D call uncertain. This CDR3 is 15 amino acids long. The germline CDR1 and CDR2 sequences are SGHRS and YFSETQ. Trimming shortened V by 4 bases and J by 5 bases, and 16 bases separated the two germline ends. In DNA form, the CDR3 reads TGCGCCAGCAGCCCCGGCAACCGGTTTGACAATGAGCAGTTCTTC. The encoded protein is CASSPGNRFDNEQFF.

This clonotype has a count of ten or more. The chain joins TRBV14 to TRBJ2-7; TRBD2 is a possible D gene (5 bases). Germline V gene sequence: CDR1 SGHDN, CDR2 FVKESK. The CDR3 is 12 residues long. V lost 0 bases, J lost 8 bases, and 8 bases lay in between. CDR3 nucleotides: TGTGCCAGCAGCCAAGATCGAGGGAAGCAGTACTTC. It is translated as CASSQDRGKQYF.

This clonotype has a handful of counts. This rearrangement joins TRBV29-1 to TRBJ2-5; D is unclear. V gave up 7 bases and J gave up 0 bases, with 6 bases separating them. The CDR3 has 11 amino acids. Looked up from germline, CDR1 is SQVTM and CDR2 is ANQGSEA. The CDR3 sequence is CSAKDQETQYF. The CDR3 nucleotides read TGCAGCGCCAAAGACCAAGAGACCCAGTACTTC.

The rearrangement uses TRBV28 and TRBJ2-3, with D perhaps TRBD2 (6 bases). The CDR3 spans 15 residues. V lost 7 bases, J lost 4 bases, and 18 bases lay in between. Per the germline V gene, CDR1 is MDHEN and CDR2 is SYDVKM. The CDR3 spells CASTLSGRWSDTQYF. DNA of the CDR3: TGTGCCAGCACCCTGAGTGGGAGGTGGTCAGATACGCAGTATTTT. The full variable domain, with the rest looked up from reference TRBV28 and TRBJ2-3, is DVKVTQSSRYLVKRTGEKVFLECVQDMDHENMFWYRQDPGLGLRLIYFSYDVKMKEKGDIPEGYSVSREKKERFSLILESASTNQTSMYLCASTLSGRWSDTQYFGPGTRLTVL.

V and J are TRBV4-1 and TRBJ2-6; D is unresolved. This CDR3 comprises 16 residues. Trimming took 0 bases from V and 1 from J, leaving 7 bases between them. CDR1 and CDR2 from the germline V gene are MGHRA and YSYEKL. The CDR3 DNA follows: TGCGCCAGCAGCCAAGATGGTCAGTCTGGGGCCAACGTCCTGACTTTC. Protein product: CASSQDGQSGANVLTF.

The rearrangement joins TRBV28 to TRBJ1-4, with TRBD1 as a possible D gene (5 bases). The CDR3 has 14 amino acids. V dropped 2 bases and J dropped 8 bases, with 12 bases sitting between them. Germline CDR1 MDHEN, CDR2 SYDVKM. The CDR3 DNA reads as TGTGCCAGCAGTTTAGAGGGGCGCTGGGAAAAACTGTTTTTT. This sequence encodes CASSLEGRWEKLFF. Filled out from reference TRBV28 and TRBJ1-4, the complete variable domain reads DVKVTQSSRYLVKRTGEKVFLECVQDMDHENMFWYRQDPGLGLRLIYFSYDVKMKEKGDIPEGYSVSREKKERFSLILESASTNQTSMYLCASSLEGRWEKLFFGSGTQLSVL.

In its sample, this clonotype was seen many times. This chain uses TRBV24-1 with TRBJ2-1; TRBD1 matches at 10 bases. Germline-derived CDR1 and CDR2 are KGHDR and SFDVKD. This CDR3 has 18 amino acids. Trimming at V came to 4 bases and at J to 4 bases, leaving 12 bases not matched to a gene. Here the CDR3 reads CATSDQPRDRGLYNEQFF. The DNA for the CDR3 is TGTGCCACCAGTGACCAACCACGGGACAGGGGATTATACAATGAGCAGTTCTTC.

This clonotype was observed many times. The chain uses TRBV6-2 or TRBV6-3 and TRBJ2-1; 9 nucleotides line up with TRBD2. The germline V gene encodes CDR1 MNHEY and CDR2 SVGEGT. The CDR3 loop spans 14 amino acids. The V gene end was trimmed by 4 bases and the J gene end by 5 bases; junction bases not matched to a gene: 3. As DNA, the CDR3 is TGTGCCAGCAGTTTAGCGGGAGTAAACAATGAGCAGTTCTTC. Its protein product is CASSLAGVNNEQFF.

This clonotype was detected ten times or more. The chain has TRBV20-1 and TRBJ2-3; 9 nucleotides align to TRBD2. There are 15 residues in the CDR3. Germline trimming cut 1 base from V and 6 bases from J; bases unmatched to any gene: 8. The germline CDR1 and CDR2 sequences are DFQATT and SNEGSKA (reference sequence). CDR3 in DNA: TGCAGTGCTAGAGGACTAGCGGAATCCTCGGATACGCAGTATTTT. Translated, it gives CSARGLAESSDTQYF.

In its sample, this clonotype was seen many times. The rearrangement joins TRBV6-1 to TRBJ2-1; 10 bases align to TRBD1. Per germline, CDR1 MNHNS and CDR2 SASEGT. Trimming took 7 bases from V and 12 from J; bases not matched to a gene: 12. The CDR3 runs 14 residues. CDR3 amino acids: CASNRDRGSLGQFF. Written as DNA, the CDR3 is TGTGCCAGCAACCGGGACAGGGGATCCCTGGGGCAGTTCTTC.